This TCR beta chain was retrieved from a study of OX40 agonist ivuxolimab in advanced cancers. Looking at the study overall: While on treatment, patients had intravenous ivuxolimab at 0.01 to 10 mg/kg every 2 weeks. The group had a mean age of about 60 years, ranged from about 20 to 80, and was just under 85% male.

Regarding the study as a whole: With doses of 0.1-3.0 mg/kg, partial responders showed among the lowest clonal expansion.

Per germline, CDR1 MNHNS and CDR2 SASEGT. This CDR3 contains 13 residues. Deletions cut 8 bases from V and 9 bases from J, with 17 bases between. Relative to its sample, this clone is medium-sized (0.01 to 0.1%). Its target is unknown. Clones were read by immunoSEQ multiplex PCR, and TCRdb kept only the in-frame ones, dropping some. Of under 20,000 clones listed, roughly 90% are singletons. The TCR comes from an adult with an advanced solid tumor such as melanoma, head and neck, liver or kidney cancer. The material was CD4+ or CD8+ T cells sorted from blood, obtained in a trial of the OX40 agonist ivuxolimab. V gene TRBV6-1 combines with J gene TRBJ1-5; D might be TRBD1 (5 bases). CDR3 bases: TGTGCCAGCCTCCGGAGGGGCCAATGGCCCCAGCATTTT. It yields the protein CASLRRGQWPQHF.